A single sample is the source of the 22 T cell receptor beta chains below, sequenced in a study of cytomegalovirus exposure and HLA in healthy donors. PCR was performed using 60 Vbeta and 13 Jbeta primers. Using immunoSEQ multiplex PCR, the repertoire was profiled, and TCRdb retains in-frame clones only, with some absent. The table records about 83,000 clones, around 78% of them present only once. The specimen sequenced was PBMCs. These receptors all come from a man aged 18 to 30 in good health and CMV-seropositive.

CDR3 DNA sequence: TGTGCCAGCACCGGACTAGCGGGAGGCGAGCAGTACTTC. Its translation is CASTGLAGGEQYF. The chain uses TRBV7-9 and TRBJ2-7; 14 bases match TRBD2. Trimming at V came to 7 bases and at J to 6 bases, leaving 2 bases not matched to a gene. The V gene's germline CDR1 is SEHNR and CDR2 FQNEAQ (reference sequence). The CDR3 runs to 13 residues.

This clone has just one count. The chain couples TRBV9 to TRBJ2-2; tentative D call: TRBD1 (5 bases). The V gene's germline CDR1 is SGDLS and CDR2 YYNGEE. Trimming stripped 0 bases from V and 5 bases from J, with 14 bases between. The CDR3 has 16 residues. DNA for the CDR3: TGTGCCAGCAGCGTAGCCCAGGGCCCATGGACCGGGGAGCTGTTTTTT. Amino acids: CASSVAQGPWTGELFF. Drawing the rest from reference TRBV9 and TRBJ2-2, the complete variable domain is DSGVTQTPKHLITATGQRVTLRCSPRSGDLSVYWYQQSLDQGLQFLIQYYNGEERAKGNILERFSAQQFPDLHSELNLSSLELGDSALYFCASSVAQGPWTGELFFGEGSRLTVL.

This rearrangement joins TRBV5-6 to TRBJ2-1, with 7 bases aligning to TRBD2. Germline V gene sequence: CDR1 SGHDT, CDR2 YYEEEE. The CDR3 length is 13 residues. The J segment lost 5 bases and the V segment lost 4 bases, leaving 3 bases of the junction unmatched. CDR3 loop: CASSRDYDNEQFF. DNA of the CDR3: TGTGCCAGCAGCCGGGACTACGACAATGAGCAGTTCTTC.

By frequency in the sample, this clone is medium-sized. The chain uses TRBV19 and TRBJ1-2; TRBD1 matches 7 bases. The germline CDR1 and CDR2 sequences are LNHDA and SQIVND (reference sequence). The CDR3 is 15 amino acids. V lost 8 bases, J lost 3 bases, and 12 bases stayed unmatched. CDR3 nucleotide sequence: TGTGCCAGTGCTGAACCGGGACAGATCTACTATGGCTACACCTTC. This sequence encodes CASAEPGQIYYGYTF.

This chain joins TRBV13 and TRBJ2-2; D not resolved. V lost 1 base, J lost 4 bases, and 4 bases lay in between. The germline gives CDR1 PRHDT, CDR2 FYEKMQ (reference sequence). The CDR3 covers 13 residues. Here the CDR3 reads CASSLASTGELFF. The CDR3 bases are TGTGCCAGCAGCTTAGCCTCCACCGGGGAGCTGTTTTTT.

The CDR3 region is CASSPKPVKLFF. CDR3 coding DNA: TGTGCCAGCAGTCCAAAGCCCGTCAAACTGTTTTTT. The chain combines TRBV6-1 with TRBJ1-4; D is uncertain. Germline loops: CDR1 MNHNS, CDR2 SASEGT. The V and J ends lost 5 bases and 11 bases respectively, with 12 bases between them. The CDR3 has 12 residues.

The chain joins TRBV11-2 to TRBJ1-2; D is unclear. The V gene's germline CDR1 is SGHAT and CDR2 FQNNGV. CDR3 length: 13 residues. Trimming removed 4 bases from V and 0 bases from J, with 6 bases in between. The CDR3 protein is CASSWEANYGYTF. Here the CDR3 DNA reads TGTGCCAGCAGCTGGGAGGCTAACTATGGCTACACCTTC.

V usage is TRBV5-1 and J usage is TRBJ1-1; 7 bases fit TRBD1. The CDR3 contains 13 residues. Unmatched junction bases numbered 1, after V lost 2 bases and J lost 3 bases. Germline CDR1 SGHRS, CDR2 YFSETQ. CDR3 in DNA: TGCGCCAGCAGCTTAGGGACAGACACTGAAGCTTTCTTT. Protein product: CASSLGTDTEAFF.

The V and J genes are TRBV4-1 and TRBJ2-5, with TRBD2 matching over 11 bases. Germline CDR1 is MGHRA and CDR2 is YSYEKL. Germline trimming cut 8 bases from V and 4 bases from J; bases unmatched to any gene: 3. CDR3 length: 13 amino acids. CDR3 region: CASGLAGGETQYF. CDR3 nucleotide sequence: TGCGCCAGCGGCCTAGCGGGGGGAGAGACCCAGTACTTC.

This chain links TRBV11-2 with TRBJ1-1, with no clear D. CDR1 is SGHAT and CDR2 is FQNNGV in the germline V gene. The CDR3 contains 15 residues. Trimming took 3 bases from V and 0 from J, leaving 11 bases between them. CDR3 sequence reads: CASSLDRRMNTEAFF. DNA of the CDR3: TGTGCCAGCAGCTTGGATCGGCGGATGAACACTGAAGCTTTCTTT.

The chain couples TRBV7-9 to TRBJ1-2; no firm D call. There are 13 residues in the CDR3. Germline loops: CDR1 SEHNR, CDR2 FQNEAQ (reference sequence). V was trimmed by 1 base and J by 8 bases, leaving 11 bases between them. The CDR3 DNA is TGTGCCAGCAGCTTAGGGGCGCGTAGAGGCTACACCTTC. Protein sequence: CASSLGARRGYTF. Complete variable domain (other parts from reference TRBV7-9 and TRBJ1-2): DTGVSQNPRHKITKRGQNVTFRCDPISEHNRLYWYRQTLGQGPEFLTYFQNEAQLEKSRLLSDRFSAERPKGSFSTLEIQRTEQGDSAMYLCASSLGARRGYTFGSGTRLTVV.

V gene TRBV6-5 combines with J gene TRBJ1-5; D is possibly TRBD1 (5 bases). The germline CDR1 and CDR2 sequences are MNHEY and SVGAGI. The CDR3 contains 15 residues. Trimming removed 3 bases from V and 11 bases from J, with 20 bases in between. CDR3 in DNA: TGTGCCAGCAGTTATACCGACAGCGACAGACACACCCAGCATTTT. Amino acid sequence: CASSYTDSDRHTQHF.

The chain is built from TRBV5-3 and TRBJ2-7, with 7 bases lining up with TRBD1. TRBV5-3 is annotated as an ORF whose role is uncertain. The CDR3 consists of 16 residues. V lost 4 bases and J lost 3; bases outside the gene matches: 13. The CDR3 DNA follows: TGTGCCAGAAGCCATCGGGACAGCCAAGTCAGCTACGAGCAGTACTTC. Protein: CARSHRDSQVSYEQYF.

CDR3 nucleotides: TGTGCCACCAGCAGTTCTAGCCGAAACGAGCAGTACTTC. Translation gives CATSSSSRNEQYF. This chain links TRBV15 with TRBJ2-7; perhaps TRBD2 as D (5 bases). V was clipped by 3 bases and J by 5 bases, with 11 bases between them. Looked up from germline, CDR1 is LNHNV and CDR2 is YYDKDF (reference sequence). The CDR3 has 13 amino acids.

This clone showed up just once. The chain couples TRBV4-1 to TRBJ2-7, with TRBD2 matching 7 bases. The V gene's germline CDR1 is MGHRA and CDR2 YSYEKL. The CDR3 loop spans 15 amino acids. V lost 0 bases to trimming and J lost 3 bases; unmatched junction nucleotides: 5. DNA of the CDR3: TGCGCCAGCAGCCAAGACTGGGGCGGGAGCTACGAGCAGTACTTC. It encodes CASSQDWGGSYEQYF.

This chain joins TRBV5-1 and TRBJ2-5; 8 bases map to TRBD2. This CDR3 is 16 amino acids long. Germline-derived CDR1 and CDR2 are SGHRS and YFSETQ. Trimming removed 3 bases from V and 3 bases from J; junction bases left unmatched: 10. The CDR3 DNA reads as TGCGCCAGCAGCTCGGCTCTAGCGGGCGGCGAAGAGACCCAGTACTTC. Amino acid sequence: CASSSALAGGEETQYF.

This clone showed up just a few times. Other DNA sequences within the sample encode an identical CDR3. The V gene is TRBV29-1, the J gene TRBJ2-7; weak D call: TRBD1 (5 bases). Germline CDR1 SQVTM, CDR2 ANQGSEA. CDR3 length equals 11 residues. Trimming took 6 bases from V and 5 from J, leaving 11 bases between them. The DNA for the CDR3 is TGCAGCGTCAGGCAGGGTAACGAGCAGTACTTC. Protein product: CSVRQGNEQYF.

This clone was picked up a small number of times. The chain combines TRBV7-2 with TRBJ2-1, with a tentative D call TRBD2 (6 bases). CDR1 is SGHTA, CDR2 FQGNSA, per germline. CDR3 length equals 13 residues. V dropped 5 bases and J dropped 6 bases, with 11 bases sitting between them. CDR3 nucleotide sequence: TGTGCCAGCAGCCCCACTAGCCCCAATGAGCAGTTCTTC. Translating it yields CASSPTSPNEQFF.

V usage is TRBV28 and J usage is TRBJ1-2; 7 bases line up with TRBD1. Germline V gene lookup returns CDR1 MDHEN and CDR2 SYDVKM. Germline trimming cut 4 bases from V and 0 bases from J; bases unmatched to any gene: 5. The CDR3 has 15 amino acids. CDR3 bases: TGTGCCAGCAGTTACTTAGACAGGGCTAACTATGGCTACACCTTC. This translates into CASSYLDRANYGYTF.

The CDR3 is CASSPPWIRGAFF. The CDR3 coding sequence is TGTGCCAGCTCACCACCCTGGATTAGGGGTGCTTTCTTT. The chain combines TRBV18 with TRBJ1-1; D may be TRBD1 (5 bases). With 0 bases removed from V and 11 bases from J, the gap between germline ends came to 13 bases. In germline, CDR1 is KGHSH, CDR2 LQKENI. The CDR3 extends over 13 amino acids.

Written as DNA, the CDR3 is TGTGCCACGCGAGACGGGACTTCCTACAATGAGCAGTTCTTC. This sequence encodes CATRDGTSYNEQFF. The gene calls are TRBV10-3 and TRBJ2-1; D is possibly TRBD2 (6 bases). CDR1 and CDR2 (germline): ENHRY, SYGVKD. V gave up 10 bases and J gave up 1 base, with 14 bases separating them. This CDR3 spans 14 amino acids.

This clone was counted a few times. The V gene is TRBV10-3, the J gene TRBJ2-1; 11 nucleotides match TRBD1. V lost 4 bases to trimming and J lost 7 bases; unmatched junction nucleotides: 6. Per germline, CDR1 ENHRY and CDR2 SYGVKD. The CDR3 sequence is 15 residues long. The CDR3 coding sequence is TGTGCCATCAGTGTCCGGGACAGGGGGATGAATGAGCAGTTCTTC. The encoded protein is CAISVRDRGMNEQFF.